The clone carrying this T cell receptor beta chain was detected once. Its antigen is currently unknown. The data were taken from a study of cytomegalovirus exposure and HLA in healthy donors. A multiplex PCR was run with 60 Vbeta primers and 13 Jbeta primers. Sequencing was performed with immunoSEQ multiplex PCR; in TCRdb, only in-frame clones are kept and a portion is missing. Among 140,000 to 150,000 clones listed, 76% were seen once. Healthy people donating bone marrow made up the donors. Whole-study findings and limits: In a later analysis, a genetic analysis reported fewer productive-TCR N-insertions in an Asian-associated ancestry cluster than the cohort average. Highly shared variants forming one cluster were likely a sequencing artifact.

This TCR was recovered from a woman aged 40-49 years in good health and CMV-seronegative. The sequenced material came from PBMCs.

The CDR3 spells CATSSYSSGNTIYF. As DNA, the CDR3 is TGTGCCACCAGCTCATACAGCTCTGGAAACACCATATATTTT. This chain joins TRBV15 and TRBJ1-3; unclear D gene. Germline loops: CDR1 LNHNV, CDR2 YYDKDF (reference sequence). V was clipped by 5 bases and J by 0 bases, with 8 bases between them. This CDR3 is 14 amino acids long.